The 8 T cell receptor beta chains presented below share a single source sample, sequenced in a study of blood T cell repertoires in COVID-19. Assay used: immunoSEQ multiplex PCR; TCRdb lists only in-frame clones, some missing. The table has almost 200,000 clones, 85% seen once. The sample consisted of peripheral blood. These receptors came from a man aged 55 to 70 with COVID-19, enrolled during active disease.

The V gene is TRBV6-5, the J gene TRBJ1-2; tentative D call: TRBD1 (6 bases). The germline V gene has CDR1 MNHEY and CDR2 SVGAGI. This CDR3 has 15 amino acids. V was shortened by 6 bases and J by 1 base, with 15 bases between the two germline ends. CDR3 protein: CASSSRDTLNYGYTF. CDR3 DNA: TGTGCCAGCAGCAGCCGGGACACCCTTAACTATGGCTACACCTTC.

The chain has TRBV9 and TRBJ2-1; TRBD2 matches 11 bases. This CDR3 is 17 amino acids long. CDR1 SGDLS and CDR2 YYNGEE come from the germline V gene. Trimming cost V 5 bases and J 1 base; bases outside gene matches: 8. The CDR3 DNA sequence: TGTGCCAGCAGTCCTGGGGGACTAGCGGTTTCCTACAATGAGCAGTTCTTC. Protein product: CASSPGGLAVSYNEQFF.

The genes are TRBV5-1 and TRBJ2-2; a possible D gene is TRBD1 (5 bases). Germline V gives CDR1 SGHRS, CDR2 YFSETQ. The CDR3 is 15 amino acids. Trimming took off 4 bases at V and 3 bases at J, with 13 bases between the two ends. The CDR3, as DNA: TGCGCCAGCAGCCTCTCCACGACAGACACCGGGGAGCTGTTTTTT. Translating gives CASSLSTTDTGELFF.

The chain links TRBV28 to TRBJ2-3, with TRBD1 identical over 7 bases. This CDR3 has 14 amino acids. CDR1 and CDR2 (germline): MDHEN, SYDVKM. V was clipped by 2 bases and J by 1 base; unmatched bases: 0. CDR3 amino acids: CASSLTGGTDTQYF. DNA for the CDR3: TGTGCCAGCAGTTTAACAGGGGGCACAGATACGCAGTATTTT.

The J gene is TRBJ1-4, the V gene TRBV5-1, with a possible D match to TRBD1 (6 bases). The CDR3 totals 17 residues. V was trimmed by 3 bases and J by 4 bases, leaving 19 bases between them. Germline values: CDR1 SGHRS, CDR2 YFSETQ. CDR3 in amino acids: CASSWGGEKGLNEKLFF. The CDR3 DNA is TGCGCCAGCAGCTGGGGGGGCGAGAAGGGGCTTAATGAAAAACTGTTTTTT.

The chain combines TRBV24-1 with TRBJ1-4; D not resolved. Germline V gene data show CDR1 as KGHDR and CDR2 as SFDVKD. Trimming shortened V by 4 bases and J by 8 bases, and 16 bases separated the two germline ends. CDR3 size: 15 residues. DNA of the CDR3: TGTGCCACCAGTGAGCCTACAGACCCGTTGGAAAAACTGTTTTTT. This sequence encodes CATSEPTDPLEKLFF.

With respect to this clone: An end of the junction differs from the germline gene, which may be a read error. The chain combines TRBV5-1 with TRBJ1-1; D perhaps matches TRBD1 (5 bases). CDR3 length: 15 residues. Per the germline V gene, CDR1 is SGHRS and CDR2 is YFSETQ. The CDR3 protein is CASSPNHSGNAEAFF. The CDR3 nucleotides are TGCGCCAGCAGCCCGAACCATTCAGGGAACGCTGAAGCTTTCTTT. The full variable domain, rest sourced from reference TRBV5-1 and TRBJ1-1, is KAGVTQTPRYLIKTRGQQVTLSCSPISGHRSVSWYQQTPGQGLQFLFEYFSETQRNKGNFPGRFSGRQFSNSRSEMNVSTLELGDSALYLCASSPNHSGNAEAFFGQGTRLTVV.

A word on this clone: The sample has other DNA sequences that encode this CDR3 too. This rearrangement joins TRBV7-9 to TRBJ1-1; no clear D. This CDR3 contains 13 residues. The germline CDR1 and CDR2 sequences are SEHNR and FQNEAQ (reference sequence). V dropped 3 bases and J dropped 0 bases, with 5 bases sitting between them. The CDR3 is CASSFQVNTEAFF. The DNA for the CDR3 is TGTGCCAGCAGCTTCCAGGTGAACACTGAAGCTTTCTTT.